This T cell receptor (beta chain) stems from a study of spatial heterogeneity in lung cancer. About the research overall: Fewer alpha-chain than beta-chain sequences were consistently detected.

The CDR3 extends over 14 amino acids. Germline assignment: CDR1 MNHEY and CDR2 SVGAGI. V was pared by 4 bases and J by 6 bases, with 16 bases between. General observations from the study: Of tumor T cells, an estimated coverage of around 7% was reached for alpha chains and approximately 14% for beta chains. Tumors with more nonsynonymous mutations had more expanded intratumoral alpha and beta TCRs.

The time point: sample taken at primary tumor resection. Tumor, nontumor lung or frozen PBMC supplied whole RNA that was sequenced unsorted. This clonotype appeared many times. Its specificity is not known. The presence of a unique molecular identifier marked each TCR cDNA molecule. TCRdb re-called the 5' RACE reads through MiXCR, storing one row per CDR3 protein. The sample lists about 9,200 distinct CDR3 sequences, 7.5% to 10% occurring once. The TCR comes from a male donor with early-stage non-small cell lung cancer. V usage is TRBV6-5 and J usage is TRBJ2-7, with D possibly matching TRBD1 (6 bases). The material sequenced was lung tumor tissue, taken at surgery. CDR3 in DNA: TGTGCCAGCAGTTCAGCCCAGGGGTTCTTCGAGCAGTACTTC. It is translated as CASSSAQGFFEQYF.